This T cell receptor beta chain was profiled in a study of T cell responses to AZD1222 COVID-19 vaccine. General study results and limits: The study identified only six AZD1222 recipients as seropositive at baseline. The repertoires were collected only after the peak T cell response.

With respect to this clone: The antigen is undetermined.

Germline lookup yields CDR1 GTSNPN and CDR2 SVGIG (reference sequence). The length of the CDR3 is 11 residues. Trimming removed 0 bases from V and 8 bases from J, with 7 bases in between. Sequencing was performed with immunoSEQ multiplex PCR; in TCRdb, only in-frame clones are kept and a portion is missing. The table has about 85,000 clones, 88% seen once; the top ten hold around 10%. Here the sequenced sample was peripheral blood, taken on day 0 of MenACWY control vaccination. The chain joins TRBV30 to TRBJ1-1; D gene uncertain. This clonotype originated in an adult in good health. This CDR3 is CAWSVLEEAFF. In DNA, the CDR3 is TGTGCCTGGAGTGTACTTGAGGAAGCTTTCTTT.